The 24 T cell receptor beta chains below come from one sample, sequenced in a study of cytomegalovirus exposure and HLA in healthy donors. The PCR ran on 60 Vbeta and 13 Jbeta primers. Produced via immunoSEQ multiplex PCR; TCRdb's table is partial and in-frame only. In the table there are some 120,000 clones, more than 60% of which are singletons. Sequenced sample: PBMCs. The source of these receptors is a woman between 40 and 55 years old in good health and CMV-seropositive.

V is TRBV4-2 and J is TRBJ2-6; D is unresolved. Germline V CDR1 and CDR2: LGHNA, YNFKEQ. The CDR3 runs 17 residues. Trimming cost V 0 bases and J 3 bases, with 12 bases left between them. DNA for the CDR3: TGTGCCAGCAGCCAAGAGGATCGACGCGGTGGGGCCAACGTCCTGACTTTC. Protein sequence: CASSQEDRRGGANVLTF.

The chain recombines TRBV5-1 with TRBJ2-1, with TRBD2 identical over 11 bases. Unmatched junction bases numbered 3, after V lost 0 bases and J lost 4 bases. The CDR3 runs to 16 residues. In germline, CDR1 is SGHRS, CDR2 YFSETQ. DNA for the CDR3: TGCGCCAGCAGCTTGGCCCTAGCGGGGGGATACAATGAGCAGTTCTTC. Translating gives CASSLALAGGYNEQFF. Full variable domain (rest looked up from reference TRBV5-1 and TRBJ2-1): KAGVTQTPRYLIKTRGQQVTLSCSPISGHRSVSWYQQTPGQGLQFLFEYFSETQRNKGNFPGRFSGRQFSNSRSEMNVSTLELGDSALYLCASSLALAGGYNEQFFGPGTRLTVL.

This chain links TRBV7-8 with TRBJ1-4; D is undetermined. Germline V gives CDR1 SGHVS, CDR2 FQNEAQ. The V and J ends lost 1 base and 8 bases respectively, with 14 bases between them. The CDR3 is made up of 15 amino acids. Here the CDR3 reads CASSLGSGIGEKLFF. The CDR3 DNA reads as TGTGCCAGCAGCTTAGGGTCGGGGATCGGGGAAAAACTGTTTTTT.

V and J are TRBV28 and TRBJ1-1; the D gene is possibly TRBD1 (6 bases). The germline V gene has CDR1 MDHEN and CDR2 SYDVKM. The V and J ends lost 6 bases and 1 base respectively, with 15 bases between them. CDR3 length: 15 amino acids. The CDR3 sequence: CASSPGGQGNTEAFF. CDR3 sequence (DNA): TGTGCCAGCAGCCCCGGGGGGCAGGGGAACACTGAAGCTTTCTTT.

The V and J genes are TRBV5-5 and TRBJ1-6; 8 bases are a match to TRBD1. Unmatched junction bases numbered 2, after V lost 0 bases and J lost 9 bases. The CDR3 totals 14 residues. Germline CDR1 SGHKS, CDR2 YYEKEE (reference sequence). The CDR3 nucleotides read TGTGCCAGCAGCTTGGATGACAGGGGTTCACCCCTCCACTTT. Translated, it gives CASSLDDRGSPLHF.

This chain connects TRBV30 to TRBJ1-1; 7 bases are shared with TRBD1. Per the germline V gene, CDR1 is GTSNPN and CDR2 is SVGIG (reference sequence). Unmatched junction bases numbered 9, after V lost 4 bases and J lost 4 bases. This CDR3 region has 14 residues. CDR3 sequence reads: CAWTRQGKITEAFF. The CDR3 DNA is TGTGCCTGGACCAGACAGGGTAAAATCACTGAAGCTTTCTTT.

This sequence joins TRBV28 and TRBJ2-5; tentative D call: TRBD1 (6 bases). Germline CDR1 and CDR2: MDHEN and SYDVKM. Trimming took 1 base from V and 2 from J, leaving 8 bases between them. CDR3 length: 14 amino acids. In DNA, the CDR3 is TGTGCCAGCAGTTTATCGGACAGACAAGAGACCCAGTACTTC. Translated: CASSLSDRQETQYF.

The gene calls are TRBV29-1 and TRBJ2-2, with TRBD1 matching 8 bases. This CDR3 has 15 amino acids. Per the germline V gene, CDR1 is SQVTM and CDR2 is ANQGSEA. V lost 6 bases, J lost 6 bases, and 12 bases stayed unmatched. The DNA of the CDR3 is TGCAGCGTGGACGGACAGGGCAATCCTCCCGGGGAGCTGTTTTTT. It is translated as CSVDGQGNPPGELFF.

J is TRBJ2-2 and V is TRBV5-5; D possibly corresponds to TRBD2 (6 bases). The CDR3 spans 17 residues. V lost 2 bases to trimming and J lost 4 bases, with 18 bases between them. The V gene's germline CDR1 is SGHKS and CDR2 YYEKEE (reference sequence). CDR3: CASSFEDTMGGTGELFF. DNA for the CDR3: TGTGCCAGCAGCTTTGAGGATACAATGGGGGGCACCGGGGAGCTGTTTTTT.

V and J are TRBV19 and TRBJ2-7; 7 bases are a match to TRBD1. Trimming cost V 5 bases and J 3 bases; bases outside gene matches: 7. CDR1 is LNHDA, CDR2 SQIVND, per germline (reference sequence). The CDR3 runs to 14 residues. This CDR3 reads CASSRTGQLYEQYF. The CDR3 nucleotides read TGTGCCAGTAGTCGAACGGGACAGCTCTACGAGCAGTACTTC.

The chain joins TRBV21-1 to TRBJ2-3; the table gives TRBD2 as D, unverified against the DNA. TRBV21-1 is described as a pseudogene. CDR3 size: 15 residues. DNA for the CDR3: TGTGCCAGCAGCAAAGAGGGAGAGGGAGAAGATACGCAGTATTTT. This gives the protein CASSKEGEGEDTQYF.

This clone came up a few times. The genes are TRBV4-1 and TRBJ1-1; 8 bases align to TRBD1. CDR1 and CDR2 from the germline V gene are MGHRA and YSYEKL. There are 15 residues in the CDR3. V was clipped by 4 bases and J by 4 bases; unmatched bases: 8. The chain's CDR3 is CASSRAGQGGTEAFF. CDR3 in DNA: TGCGCCAGCAGCCGTGCCGGACAGGGAGGCACTGAAGCTTTCTTT.

The rearrangement links TRBV19 to TRBJ1-2; possible D gene TRBD1, 5 bases. The germline V gene encodes CDR1 LNHDA and CDR2 SQIVND (reference sequence). V was pared by 1 base and J by 8 bases, with 17 bases between. This CDR3 has 15 amino acids. CDR3 bases: TGTGCCAGTAGTATAGGGGTACAGGCCTTGCGGGGCTACACCTTC. Its translation: CASSIGVQALRGYTF.

The chain employs TRBV28 and TRBJ1-2, with unresolved D. V was shortened by 6 bases and J by 7 bases, with 21 bases between the two germline ends. CDR3 length equals 15 residues. Germline V gene sequence: CDR1 MDHEN, CDR2 SYDVKM. The CDR3 is CASRPAGQSRGGYTF. The CDR3 region has the DNA TGTGCCAGCAGACCTGCGGGCCAATCCCGGGGTGGCTACACCTTC.

This chain uses TRBV28 with TRBJ1-6; no reliable D call. The CDR3 runs to 14 residues. The V end was cut by 3 bases, the J end by 7 bases, with 10 bases between. CDR1 is MDHEN and CDR2 is SYDVKM in the germline V gene. The DNA for the CDR3 is TGTGCCAGCAGTTTTCAGGTAGCGAATTCACCCCTCCACTTT. Encoded protein: CASSFQVANSPLHF.

Only one count was recorded for this clone. The chain couples TRBV4-2 to TRBJ2-7; D possibly corresponds to TRBD2 (6 bases). CDR1 is LGHNA and CDR2 is YNFKEQ in the germline V gene. V lost 4 bases, J lost 2 bases, and 15 bases lay in between. CDR3 length: 15 residues. CDR3 DNA sequence: TGTGCCAGCAGCCCATCGACTAGAGACCCCTACGAGCAGTACTTC. Its translation: CASSPSTRDPYEQYF.

This clone was picked up a small number of times. This chain joins TRBV6-4 and TRBJ2-1; D is perhaps TRBD1 (6 bases). The CDR3 sequence is 13 residues long. With 3 bases removed from V and 6 bases from J, the gap between germline ends came to 9 bases. Germline values: CDR1 MRHNA, CDR2 SNTAGT. CDR3 DNA sequence: TGTGCCAGCAGTGAGGGGGCCCTCAATGAGCAGTTCTTC. Translation: CASSEGALNEQFF.

V usage is TRBV6-1 and J usage is TRBJ1-2; 7 bases are a match to TRBD1. The CDR3 is 17 amino acids. Germline CDR1 reads MNHNS; CDR2 reads SASEGT. Trimming cost V 2 bases and J 5 bases; bases outside gene matches: 14. The CDR3 nucleotides read TGTGCCAGCAGTGAAATGGGCCTAGACAGGGCAACTTATGGCTACACCTTC. The encoded protein is CASSEMGLDRATYGYTF.

The rearrangement uses TRBV2 and TRBJ2-1; TRBD2 aligns across 8 bases. J gave up 7 bases and V 11 bases, and 10 bases lay outside the gene matches. Per the germline V gene, CDR1 is SNHLY and CDR2 is FYNNEI. This CDR3 spans 13 amino acids. CDR3 protein: CASQRESLNEQFF. CDR3 DNA: TGTGCCTCCCAGCGGGAGAGTTTAAATGAGCAGTTCTTC.

V gene TRBV14 combines with J gene TRBJ2-1; TRBD2 aligns across 9 bases. After removal of 3 bases from V and 6 bases from J, the junction contained 3 bases not matched to a gene. Per the germline V gene, CDR1 is SGHDN and CDR2 is FVKESK. This CDR3 contains 14 residues. The CDR3 protein is CASSHRLAANEQFF. The CDR3 DNA follows: TGTGCCAGCAGCCATAGACTAGCGGCCAATGAGCAGTTCTTC.

The genes are TRBV2 and TRBJ1-2; D not certain. The CDR3 consists of 15 residues. Germline assignment: CDR1 SNHLY and CDR2 FYNNEI. Trimming removed 2 bases from V and 4 bases from J, with 14 bases in between. CDR3 bases: TGTGCCAGCAGTGAAATCGGGGTGCTCGGCTATGGCTACACCTTC. Translation: CASSEIGVLGYGYTF.

This clone was found a few times. The chain employs TRBV5-1 and TRBJ2-2; the match to TRBD2 covers 9 bases. The CDR3 length is 17 residues. Germline loops: CDR1 SGHRS, CDR2 YFSETQ. J was trimmed by 7 bases and V by 3 bases; bases with no gene match: 13. This CDR3 reads CASSSLAGAEKLGELFF. CDR3 sequence (DNA): TGCGCCAGCAGCTCCTTAGCGGGGGCGGAGAAACTCGGGGAGCTGTTTTTT.

The rearrangement uses TRBV27 and TRBJ2-1; 9 nucleotides agree with TRBD2. Germline V lookup: CDR1 MNHEY, CDR2 SMNVEV (reference sequence). The CDR3 is 15 amino acids. Trimming took 5 bases from V and 6 from J; bases not matched to a gene: 8. The CDR3: CASSPGASGANEQFF. Here the CDR3 DNA reads TGTGCCAGCAGTCCCGGGGCTAGCGGGGCCAATGAGCAGTTCTTC.

The chain couples TRBV7-3 to TRBJ2-3, with 9 bases fitting TRBD2. The CDR3 has 16 amino acids. CDR1 and CDR2 from the germline V gene are SGHTA and FQGTGA. With 3 bases clipped from V and 4 bases from J, the junction kept 8 bases outside the gene matches. CDR3 bases: TGTGCCAGCAGCTTTGGTGCGGGAGGGGCCGCAGATACGCAGTATTTT. Protein sequence: CASSFGAGGAADTQYF.